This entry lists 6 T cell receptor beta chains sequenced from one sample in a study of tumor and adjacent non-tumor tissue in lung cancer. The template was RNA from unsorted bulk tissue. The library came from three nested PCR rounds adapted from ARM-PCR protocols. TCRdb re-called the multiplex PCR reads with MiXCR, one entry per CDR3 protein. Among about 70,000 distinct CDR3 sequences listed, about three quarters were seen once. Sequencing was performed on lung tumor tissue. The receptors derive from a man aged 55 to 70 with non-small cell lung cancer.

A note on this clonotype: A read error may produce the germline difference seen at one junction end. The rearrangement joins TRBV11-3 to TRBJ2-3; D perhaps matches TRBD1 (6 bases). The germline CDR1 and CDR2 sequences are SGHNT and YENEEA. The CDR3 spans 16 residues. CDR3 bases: TGTGCCAGCAGCTCCGGGCTAGCAGACAGGACGGATAAGCAGTATTTT. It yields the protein CASSSGLADRTDKQYF.

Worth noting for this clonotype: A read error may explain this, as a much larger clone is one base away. Here the CDR3 DNA reads TGCAGTACGCTATCGAAGCGGGAGGCTTCCTACGAGCAGTACTTC. Residues: CSTLSKREASYEQYF. The chain combines TRBV20-1 with TRBJ2-7, with 9 bases aligning to TRBD2. CDR1 is DFQATT, CDR2 SNEGSKA, per germline (reference sequence). The ends lost 8 bases at V and 1 base at J; junction bases unmatched: 12. The CDR3 consists of 15 residues.

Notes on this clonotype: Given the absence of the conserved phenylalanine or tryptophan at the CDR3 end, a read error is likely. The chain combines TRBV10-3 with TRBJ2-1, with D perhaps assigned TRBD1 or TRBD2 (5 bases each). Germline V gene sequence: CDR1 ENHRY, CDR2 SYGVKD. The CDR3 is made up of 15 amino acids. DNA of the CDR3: TGTCCCATCAGGTCAGGAGAGGGGTCCTACAATGAGCAGTTCTAC. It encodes CPIRSGEGSYNEQFY.

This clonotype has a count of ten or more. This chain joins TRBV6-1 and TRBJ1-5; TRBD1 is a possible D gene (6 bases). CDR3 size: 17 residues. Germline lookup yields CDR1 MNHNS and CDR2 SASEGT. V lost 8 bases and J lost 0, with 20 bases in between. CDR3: CASRPGTGWHSNQPQHF. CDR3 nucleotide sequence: TGTGCCAGCCGGCCTGGAACAGGGTGGCATAGCAATCAGCCCCAGCATTTT.

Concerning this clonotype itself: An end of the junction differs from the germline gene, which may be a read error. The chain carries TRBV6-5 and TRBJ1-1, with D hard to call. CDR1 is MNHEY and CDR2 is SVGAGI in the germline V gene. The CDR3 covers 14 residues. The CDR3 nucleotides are TGTGCCAGCAGTTACTCGATCTGGAGCACGGAAGCTATCTTT. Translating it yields CASSYSIWSTEAIF.

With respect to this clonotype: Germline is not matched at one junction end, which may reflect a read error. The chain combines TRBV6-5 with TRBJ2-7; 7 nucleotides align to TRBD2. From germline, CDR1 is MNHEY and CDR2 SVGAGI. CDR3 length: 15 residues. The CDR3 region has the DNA TGTGCCAGCAATTACTCACGGGAGGCGTCATACGAGCAGTACTTC. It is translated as CASNYSREASYEQYF.